This entry lists 6 T cell receptor beta chains sequenced from one sample in a study of blood T cell repertoires in COVID-19. Only in-frame clones appear in the TCRdb table, and some are missing; sequencing was by immunoSEQ multiplex PCR. This sample yields fewer than 70,000 clones, of which around four fifths are seen a single time; about 20% belongs to the top ten. Material: peripheral blood. The receptors were gathered from a man aged 25 to 40 with COVID-19, enrolled during active disease.

The chain uses TRBV29-1 and TRBJ1-2; TRBD1 is a possible D gene (5 bases). This CDR3 has 13 amino acids. Germline V gene lookup returns CDR1 SQVTM and CDR2 ANQGSEA. V was clipped by 8 bases and J by 4 bases, with 17 bases between them. CDR3 DNA: TGCAGCTGCGGTCGGTTGGGGGGCTATGGCTACACCTTC. This gives the protein CSCGRLGGYGYTF.

This clone was picked up a small number of times. This chain joins TRBV29-1 and TRBJ2-7; D may be TRBD2 (5 bases). Trimming left V 5 bases short and J 5 bases short, with 19 bases between. From germline, CDR1 is SQVTM and CDR2 ANQGSEA. This CDR3 is 14 amino acids long. The CDR3 loop reads CSVSGPSLMDEQYF. The CDR3, as DNA: TGCAGCGTTAGCGGACCGTCCCTCATGGACGAGCAGTACTTC.

The J gene is TRBJ2-1, the V gene TRBV6-6, with D maybe TRBD1 (5 bases). The V end was cut by 6 bases, the J end by 5 bases, with 17 bases between. CDR1 is MNHNY, CDR2 SVGAGI, per germline (reference sequence). This CDR3 is built from 15 residues. The CDR3 DNA is TGTGCCAGCAGGACTCGCCTCAGGGATGACAATGAGCAGTTCTTC. Translation gives CASRTRLRDDNEQFF.

This clone was picked up a small number of times. The rearrangement joins TRBV2 to TRBJ1-2, with 8 bases lining up with TRBD1. Germline assignment: CDR1 SNHLY and CDR2 FYNNEI. The junction had 6 bases not matched to a gene; V was cut back by 4 bases and J by 2 bases. The CDR3 extends over 15 amino acids. The CDR3 here is CASSAAGGANYGYTF. In DNA form, the CDR3 reads TGTGCCAGCAGTGCCGCAGGGGGCGCCAACTATGGCTACACCTTC.

This rearrangement joins TRBV9 to TRBJ2-3; tentative D call: TRBD1 (6 bases). Germline V gene sequence: CDR1 SGDLS, CDR2 YYNGEE. With 0 bases removed from V and 8 bases from J, the gap between germline ends came to 19 bases. There are 16 residues in the CDR3. The CDR3 DNA sequence: TGTGCCAGCAGCGTAGTGGGGCCAGGGGAGCATGGTACGCAGTATTTT. Translated, it gives CASSVVGPGEHGTQYF. Drawing the rest from reference TRBV9 and TRBJ2-3, the complete variable domain is DSGVTQTPKHLITATGQRVTLRCSPRSGDLSVYWYQQSLDQGLQFLIQYYNGEERAKGNILERFSAQQFPDLHSELNLSSLELGDSALYFCASSVVGPGEHGTQYFGPGTRLTVL.

CDR3 nucleotide sequence: TGTGCCAGTCGAACCGGGACAGGGGGCTCCGAGCAGTACTTC. This gives the protein CASRTGTGGSEQYF. The V and J genes are TRBV18 and TRBJ2-7; 12 bases align to TRBD1. V lost 9 bases to trimming and J lost 6 bases; unmatched junction nucleotides: 9. Germline CDR1 KGHSH, CDR2 LQKENI. The length of the CDR3 is 14 residues.